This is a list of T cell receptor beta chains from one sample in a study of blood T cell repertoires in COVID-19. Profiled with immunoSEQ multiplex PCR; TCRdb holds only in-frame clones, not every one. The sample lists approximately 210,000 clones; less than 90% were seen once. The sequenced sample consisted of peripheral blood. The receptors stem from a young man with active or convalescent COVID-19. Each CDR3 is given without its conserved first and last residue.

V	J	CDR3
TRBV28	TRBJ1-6	ASSLDGNLGSPLH
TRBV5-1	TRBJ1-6	ASSLEQGKNSPLH
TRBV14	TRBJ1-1	ASSQRDRGLSWTEAF
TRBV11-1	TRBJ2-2	ASSLLLNTGELF
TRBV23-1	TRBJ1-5	ASSPQGESGQPQH
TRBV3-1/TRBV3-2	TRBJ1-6	ASSQTGIIKSPLH
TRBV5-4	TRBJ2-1	ASSRVGGAGNEQF
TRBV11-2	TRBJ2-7	ASSSDAGSGYYEQY
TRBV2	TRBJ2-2	ASHATSGSGTGELF
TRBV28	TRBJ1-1	ASSLAGLIGGNTEAF
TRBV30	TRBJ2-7	AWSVTGYEQY
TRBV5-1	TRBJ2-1	ASSLYSPNEQF
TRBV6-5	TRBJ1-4	ASSPRGLSEKLF
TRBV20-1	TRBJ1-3	SASPYARGVESDTIY
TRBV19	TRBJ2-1	ASSIDGTSYNEQF
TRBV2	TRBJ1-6	ASSEDSTIGSPLH
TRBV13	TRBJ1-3	ASSFARDSSMPIY
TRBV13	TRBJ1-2	ASSLTGEPHYGYT
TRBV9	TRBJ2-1	ASSTPSGNYNEQF
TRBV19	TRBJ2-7	ASSIGSSYEQY
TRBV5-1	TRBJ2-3	ASNLAAGGTDTQY
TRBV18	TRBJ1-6	ASSRGQDGNSPLH
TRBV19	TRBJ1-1	ATKQQDSMNTEAF
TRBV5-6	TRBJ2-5	ASSPGPTGGETQY
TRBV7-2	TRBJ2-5	ASSLVATMSVETQY
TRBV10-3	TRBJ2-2	AISGVPSTGELF
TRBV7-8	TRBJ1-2	ASSQDRGANYGYT